This T cell receptor (beta chain) was obtained from a study of blood T cell repertoires in COVID-19. Resolution of symptoms, clearance, or two negative PCRs was present in recovered Cohort 3 donors. The data were produced by immunoSEQ multiplex PCR, yet TCRdb's version contains in-frame clones alone and is incomplete. Among around 300,000 clones listed, around 88% were seen once. This clone was picked up one time. The sample comprised PBMCs or T cells enriched from blood (not recorded which). The receptor's source is a middle-aged woman who had recovered from COVID-19.

CDR3 coding DNA: TGTGCCAGCACCAGTAGCCTGAGGACAGGGACCGGTAACTACTCTGGGGCCAACGTCCTGACTTTC. It translates to CASTSSLRTGTGNYSGANVLTF. V usage is TRBV27 and J usage is TRBJ2-6, with 8 bases identical to TRBD1. Germline values: CDR1 MNHEY, CDR2 SMNVEV (reference sequence). V lost 7 bases, J lost 0 bases, and 23 bases stayed unmatched. The CDR3 length is 22 residues. Based on the CDR3 plus reference TRBV27 and TRBJ2-6, the full variable domain is EAQVTQNPRYLITVTGKKLTVTCSQNMNHEYMSWYRQDPGLGLRQIYYSMNVEVTDKGDVPEGYKVSRKEKRNFPLILESPSPNQTSLYFCASTSSLRTGTGNYSGANVLTFGAGSRLTVL.